The T cell receptor beta chain under discussion was sequenced for a study of cytomegalovirus exposure and HLA in healthy donors. Trimming cost V 4 bases and J 5 bases; bases outside gene matches: 4. CDR1 is GTSNPN and CDR2 is SVGIG in the germline V gene (reference sequence). This CDR3 region has 12 residues. The PCR contained 60 Vbeta and 13 Jbeta primers. Sequenced by immunoSEQ multiplex PCR; TCRdb stores in-frame clones only, minus some. Among roughly 140,000 clones listed, approximately 79% were seen once. The material sequenced was PBMCs. This TCR was recovered from a male donor in good health and CMV-seronegative. The J gene is TRBJ1-1, the V gene TRBV30; 7 positions agree with TRBD1. The CDR3, as DNA: TGTGCCTGGATAAGGGGGCAGACTGAAGCTTTCTTT. Translated, it gives CAWIRGQTEAFF.